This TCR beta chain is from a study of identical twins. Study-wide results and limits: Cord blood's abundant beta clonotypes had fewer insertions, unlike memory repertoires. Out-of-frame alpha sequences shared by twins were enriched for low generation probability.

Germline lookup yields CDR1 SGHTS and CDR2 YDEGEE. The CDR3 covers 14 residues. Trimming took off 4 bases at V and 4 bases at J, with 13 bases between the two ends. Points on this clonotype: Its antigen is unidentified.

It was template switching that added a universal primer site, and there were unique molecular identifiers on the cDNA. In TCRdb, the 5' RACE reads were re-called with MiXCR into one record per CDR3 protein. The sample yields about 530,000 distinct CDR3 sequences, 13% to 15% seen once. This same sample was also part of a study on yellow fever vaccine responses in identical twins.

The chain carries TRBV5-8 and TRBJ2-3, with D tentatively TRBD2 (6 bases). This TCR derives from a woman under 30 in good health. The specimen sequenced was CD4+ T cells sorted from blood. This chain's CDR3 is CASSLGGIADTQYF. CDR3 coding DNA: TGTGCCAGCAGCCTGGGAGGAATCGCAGATACGCAGTATTTT.